This T cell receptor beta chain stems from a study of response to subunit inactivated influenza vaccine. Via MiXCR, TCRdb re-called the RT-PCR reads, giving one row per CDR3 protein. Found here are hundreds of thousands of distinct CDR3 sequences, 15% to 20% of them singletons; the top ten hold over 2.5%. Study findings and constraints: The authors put forward the suggestion that each seasonal influenza vaccination may bring in only a limited number of new T cells.

About this clonotype itself: Its antigen remains unknown.

The sequence was collected from a man between 50 and 69 years old who received an inactivated influenza vaccine. Here the sequenced sample was CD4+ T cells sorted from PBMCs, taken around 2 years after vaccination.

CDR3 nucleotides: TGTGCCAGCAGCCCCCCTCTCAGTTACACTGAAGCTTTCTTT. Amino acid sequence: CASSPPLSYTEAFF. The chain has TRBV11-2 and TRBJ1-1, with D unclear. Per the germline V gene, CDR1 is SGHAT and CDR2 is FQNNGV. Between the trimmed V and J ends, which lost 5 bases and 3 bases, there was a span of 13 bases. The CDR3 consists of 14 residues. Looking up the rest from reference TRBV11-2 and TRBJ1-1 gives the full variable domain: EAGVAQSPRYKIIEKRQSVAFWCNPISGHATLYWYQQILGQGPKLLIQFQNNGVVDDSQLPKDRFSAERLKGVDSTLKIQPAKLEDSAVYLCASSPPLSYTEAFFGQGTRLTVV.